This entry features one T cell receptor (beta chain) sequence. What it binds is unknown. The same CDR3 can be traced to other DNA sequences in this sample. The V segment lost 2 bases and the J segment 8 bases; nucleotides outside the gene matches: 10. The CDR3 is made up of 17 amino acids. Germline V lookup: CDR1 SGDLS, CDR2 YYNGEE. Repertoires were generated with immunoSEQ multiplex PCR, while TCRdb's copy carries only in-frame clones and drops some. This table holds 300,000 to 350,000 clones, just under 85% found once. The sample belongs to a study of Ad26.COV2.S vaccination and SARS-CoV-2 variants. Whole-study context: The Ad26.COV2.S arm of the COV1001 trial was where the donor was placed. Ad26.COV2.S shots went into the muscle once or twice, 56 days apart. The study's findings and limits: Vaccinees and placebo recipients showed similar non-spike TCR breadth. The TCR-based breadth and depth measures might underestimate overall T cell responses.

Treatment here: around 19 received Ad26.COV2.S at low or high dose, single or two shots; about 5 received placebo; per-sample allocation not given. Day 63 after the first injection of vaccine or placebo was the sampling time. The sample consisted of peripheral blood, taken in a trial of Ad26.COV2.S vaccine versus placebo. The source is a person between 18 and 65 years old who received the Ad26.COV2.S COVID-19 vaccine or a placebo. This rearrangement joins TRBV9 to TRBJ2-3, with TRBD2 identical over 14 bases. CDR3 amino acids: CASSVGTSGGLDGTQYF. The DNA of the CDR3 is TGTGCCAGCAGCGTCGGGACTAGCGGGGGCCTTGACGGTACGCAGTATTTT.